This TCR beta chain is drawn from a study of T cell responses to AZD1222 COVID-19 vaccine. Points from the study as a whole: Females made up more of the donors, who were largely white British, and clonal diversity may have come out too low.

This clone is a singleton in its sample. Its target is unknown. Clones were read by immunoSEQ multiplex PCR, and TCRdb kept only the in-frame ones, dropping some. The table has around 100,000 clones, approximately 88% seen once. Germline CDR1 and CDR2: SGHNT and YYREEE (reference sequence). This CDR3 is 15 amino acids long. V was pared by 3 bases and J by 4 bases, with 5 bases of the junction left unmatched. The sequence derives from an adult in good health. The material sequenced was peripheral blood, taken on day 0 of AZD1222 vaccination. The J gene is TRBJ2-1, the V gene TRBV5-4; 9 bases agree with TRBD2. As DNA, the CDR3 is TGTGCCAGCAGCTCCGGGACTAGCAAGTACAATGAGCAGTTCTTC. Its translation: CASSSGTSKYNEQFF. Complete variable domain (other parts from reference TRBV5-4 and TRBJ2-1): ETGVTQSPTHLIKTRGQQVTLRCSSQSGHNTVSWYQQALGQGPQFIFQYYREEENGRGNFPPRFSGLQFPNYSSELNVNALELDDSALYLCASSSGTSKYNEQFFGPGTRLTVL.